The T cell receptor (beta chain) under discussion was sequenced for a study of blood T cell repertoires in COVID-19. Study-wide context: Whether acute or convalescent, the COVID-19 samples came from the United States, Italy and Spain. PBMCs, B-cell-depleted T cells, or T cells were the source of the cDNA or gDNA that made up the material.

The CDR3 runs 17 residues. Germline V gives CDR1 SGHVS, CDR2 FNYEAQ. J lost 0 bases, V lost 5 bases, and 8 bases had no gene match. In the original analysis: Cell counts per sample came from amplifying reference gene primers. TCRdb keeps only in-frame clones here, not all; method: immunoSEQ multiplex PCR. The V and J calls and clone size were taken over from that table, and D and trimming were inferred from the DNA. This table has 150,000 to 200,000 clones, around 85% appearing once. V usage is TRBV7-6 and J usage is TRBJ2-1; 9 bases map to TRBD1. Sample: peripheral blood. This TCR was sampled from an older man with active or convalescent COVID-19. The CDR3 bases are TGTGCCAGCAGCCCACGGGACAGGGACATCTCCTACAATGAGCAGTTCTTC. This translates into CASSPRDRDISYNEQFF.